The source of this TCR beta chain is a study of cytomegalovirus exposure and HLA in healthy donors. Study-level information: Early released data comprised about 85 million unique TCRs from HLA-typed donors. Overall study findings and caveats: A further, later analysis showed that HLA-associated TCR beta chains (compared with equally common others) were more clonally expanded.

Amplification used 60 Vbeta primers and 13 Jbeta primers. TCRdb keeps only in-frame clones here, not all; method: immunoSEQ multiplex PCR. Here the sample spans roughly 130,000 clones, less than 80% being singletons. Notes on this clone: Its cognate antigen is unknown.

CDR1 is MNHEY and CDR2 is SVGAGI in the germline V gene. V lost 0 bases and J lost 1, with 9 bases in between. CDR3 size: 16 residues. Input material: PBMCs. The chain carries TRBV6-5 and TRBJ2-2, with TRBD2 as a possible D gene (5 bases). This clonotype originated in a man aged 40-49 years in good health and CMV-seropositive. CDR3 bases: TGTGCCAGCAGTTACTCGATCAGCGGGAACACCGGGGAGCTGTTTTTT. Its protein product is CASSYSISGNTGELFF.